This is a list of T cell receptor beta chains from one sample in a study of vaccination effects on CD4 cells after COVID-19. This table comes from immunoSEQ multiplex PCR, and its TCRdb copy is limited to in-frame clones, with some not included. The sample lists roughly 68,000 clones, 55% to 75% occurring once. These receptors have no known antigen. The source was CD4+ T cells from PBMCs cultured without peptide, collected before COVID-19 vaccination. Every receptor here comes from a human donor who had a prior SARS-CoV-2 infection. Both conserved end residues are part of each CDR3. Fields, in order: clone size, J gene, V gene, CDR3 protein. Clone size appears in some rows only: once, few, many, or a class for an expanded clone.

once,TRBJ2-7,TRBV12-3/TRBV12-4,CASSLFGFYEQYF
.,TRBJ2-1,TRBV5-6,CASSRGTSGGAGEQFF
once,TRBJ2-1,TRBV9,CASSVGGGASDEQFF
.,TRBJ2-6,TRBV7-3,CASSLRGIAGSRSSGANVLTF
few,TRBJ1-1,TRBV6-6,CASSYAPLGNTEAFF
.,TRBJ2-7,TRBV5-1,CASSPSGGAFYEQYF
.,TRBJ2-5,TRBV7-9,CASSLISGQGETQYF
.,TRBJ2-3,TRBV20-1,CSASSMVDTQYF
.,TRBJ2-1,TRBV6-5,CASRPDRNSYNEQFF
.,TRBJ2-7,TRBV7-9,CASSKSPDSYYEQYF
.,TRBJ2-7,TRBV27,CASSSTGGRYEQYF
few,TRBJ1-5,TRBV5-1,CASSREINQPQHF
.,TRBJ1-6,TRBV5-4,CASSPGGRNSPLHF
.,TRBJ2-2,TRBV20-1,CSARFGEGLFF
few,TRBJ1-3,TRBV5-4,CASSLGGLGGNTIYF
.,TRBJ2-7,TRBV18,CASSPERISYEQYF
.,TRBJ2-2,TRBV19,CASSIFDRGELFF
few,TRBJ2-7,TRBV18,CASSRDYQTSYEQYF
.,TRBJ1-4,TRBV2,CASSELQGAEKLFF
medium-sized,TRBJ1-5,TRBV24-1,CATSDFGQPQHF
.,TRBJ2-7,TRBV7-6,CASSYKPSRTPRGYEQYF
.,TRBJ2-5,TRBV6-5,CASSFRQETQYF
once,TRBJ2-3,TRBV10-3,CAIRLEDATDTQYF
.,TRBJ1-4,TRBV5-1,CASRRKEHEKLFF
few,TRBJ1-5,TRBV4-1,CASSQDQGAAQHF
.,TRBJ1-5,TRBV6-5,CASTPGGYSNQPQHF
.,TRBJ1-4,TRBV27,CASSLREQGSNEKLFF
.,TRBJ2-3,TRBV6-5,CASSPGGFTDTQYF